This TCR beta chain emerged from a study of OX40 agonist ivuxolimab in advanced cancers. Concerning the study at large: The costimulatory receptor OX40 (CD134) was targeted by ivuxolimab, a fully human IgG2 agonistic monoclonal antibody. Of the approximately 54 dose-escalation patients, hepatocellular carcinoma was present in about 20, melanoma in around 15, renal cell carcinoma in 9 and head and neck cancer in 9. In the dose-escalation cohort, more than 75% of patients were male, and the mean age was about 55 years, with a range of 23 to 79. Intravenous ivuxolimab was administered to patients every 2 weeks at six dose levels: 0.01, 0.1, 0.3, 1.5, 3 and 10 mg/kg. Peripheral TCRbeta sequencing was intended to test whether TCR sequence diversity was altered and clonal T-cell expansion was caused by ivuxolimab. The paper reports the monotherapy dose-escalation portion (N ≈ 50 patients) of the phase I ivuxolimab trial. Three dose-escalation patients achieved partial responses, one with hepatocellular carcinoma and two with cutaneous melanoma. Patients were allowed to have had prior anti-PD-1, anti-PD-L1 or anti-CTLA-4 therapy, and approximately 37% of the dose-escalation patients had been treated with checkpoint inhibitors. General conclusions and limits of the study: Low levels of normalized T-cell clonal expansion were also seen in some patients who did not respond. In partial responders in the 0.1-3.0 mg/kg groups, normalized peripheral clonal expansion was found to be among the lowest, especially among CD8+ T cells. After ivuxolimab, more expanded clones were found on average in CD8+ T cells than in CD4+ T cells. At doses of 0.1 to 3.0 mg/kg, clonal expansion of both CD4+ and CD8+ blood T cells was observed from baseline to week 6. The antigen specificity of the clonally expanded peripheral T cells was not determined.

As for this clone: The antigen it recognizes is unknown. Base quality data are lacking; no much larger clone is found one base away.

Patients with autoimmune disease history or receiving systemic immunosuppression were excluded from the trial. Peripheral blood for TCR sequencing was collected from all dose cohorts at baseline, on cycle 4 day 1, and on cycle 7 day 1. Samples came from an open-label, multicenter, first-in-human phase I dose-escalation trial of ivuxolimab. Adults with locally advanced or metastatic head and neck squamous cell, hepatocellular, melanoma or renal cell carcinoma were enrolled in the trial. Before TCR sequencing, CD4+ T cells and CD8+ T cells from peripheral blood were sorted into separate populations. The germline V gene yields KGHSH for CDR1 and LQKENI for CDR2. From the cysteine up to the phenylalanine, the CDR3 has a length of 14 residues. Only the CDR3 DNA stays, 42 bases, in frame from base 1. V is cut back by 5 bases and J by 6 bases, with 7 bases in the junction unmatched. To sequence the TCRbeta CDR3 region, genomic DNA was isolated from the sorted cells. The immunoSEQ Assay was used to sequence the TCRbeta CDR3 regions. TCRdb re-hosts the immuneACCESS table, in-frame sequences only. Its copies lack some clones; in the studies checked, an unresolved V gene accounts for under half of them, and the cause for the rest is not known. In this sample the table shows tens of thousands of clones, roughly 90% of which occur a single time. The ten largest make up roughly 3.5% of the sample.

The sample consisted of CD4+ or CD8+ T cells sorted from blood, taken in a trial of the OX40 agonist ivuxolimab. The sequence came from an adult with an advanced solid tumor such as melanoma, head and neck, liver or kidney cancer. The chain employs TRBV18 and TRBJ2-7, and TRBD2 matches 10 of the central bases. The nucleotide sequence reads as follows: TGTGCCAGCTCAGAACTAGCGGGATTAGGCGAGCAGTACTTC. It codes for CASSELAGLGEQYF.